The 27 T cell receptor beta chains below were found in one sample sequenced in a study of blood T cell repertoires in COVID-19. Method: immunoSEQ multiplex PCR; TCRdb's copy keeps in-frame clones and lacks some. The table has roughly 300,000 clones, under 90% seen once. The sample consisted of PBMCs or T cells enriched from blood (not recorded which). Every receptor here comes from a woman aged 18-29 years who had recovered from COVID-19.

The rearrangement links TRBV5-1 to TRBJ1-5; TRBD1 agrees at 10 bases. The CDR3 has 15 residues. Trimming removed 0 bases from V and 8 bases from J; junction bases left unmatched: 5. The germline gives CDR1 SGHRS, CDR2 YFSETQ. CDR3 nucleotides: TGCGCCAGCAGCTTGGGACAGGGGGCACAGGAGCCCCAGCATTTT. Amino acid sequence: CASSLGQGAQEPQHF. The variable domain in full, completed from reference TRBV5-1 and TRBJ1-5, reads KAGVTQTPRYLIKTRGQQVTLSCSPISGHRSVSWYQQTPGQGLQFLFEYFSETQRNKGNFPGRFSGRQFSNSRSEMNVSTLELGDSALYLCASSLGQGAQEPQHFGDGTRLSIL.

This chain links TRBV10-2 with TRBJ1-5; D is possibly TRBD1 (6 bases). The CDR3 has 14 residues. Looked up from germline, CDR1 is WSHSY and CDR2 is SAAADI. V dropped 5 bases and J dropped 7 bases, with 15 bases sitting between them. The CDR3 DNA follows: TGCGCCAGCAGTCCTGGGACATCGGGGCAGCCCCAGCATTTT. Its translation is CASSPGTSGQPQHF.

The genes are TRBV7-9 and TRBJ2-1, with 7 bases identical to TRBD2. The CDR3 loop spans 15 amino acids. V lost 5 bases and J lost 5; bases outside the gene matches: 9. The germline CDR1 and CDR2 sequences are SEHNR and FQNEAQ (reference sequence). CDR3 in amino acids: CASSGTGGGDNEQFF. The CDR3 bases are TGTGCCAGCAGCGGGACGGGGGGAGGGGACAATGAGCAGTTCTTC.

The table lists this clone with a few counts. The chain employs TRBV2 and TRBJ2-5; a possible D gene is TRBD2 (7 bases). From germline, CDR1 is SNHLY and CDR2 FYNNEI. Between the trimmed V and J ends, which lost 8 bases and 5 bases, there was a span of 15 bases. The length of the CDR3 is 13 residues. The CDR3 DNA sequence: TGTGCCAGCGGGGGGGCTTTCGAGGAGACCCAGTACTTC. Amino acids: CASGGAFEETQYF.

The V and J genes are TRBV6-1 and TRBJ2-7; TRBD2 aligns across 13 bases. Per the germline V gene, CDR1 is MNHNS and CDR2 is SASEGT. Unmatched junction bases numbered 16, after V lost 0 bases and J lost 2 bases. The CDR3 sequence is 21 residues long. CDR3 sequence: CASSEAKRLGLAGDKTYEQYF. CDR3 DNA: TGTGCCAGCAGTGAAGCTAAGCGCTTAGGACTAGCGGGAGATAAGACCTACGAGCAGTACTTC.

This chain connects TRBV14 to TRBJ2-3; maybe TRBD1 (6 bases). V was clipped by 0 bases and J by 0 bases, with 7 bases between them. There are 15 residues in the CDR3. Germline V gives CDR1 SGHDN, CDR2 FVKESK. CDR3 sequence: CASSQDQGSTDTQYF. CDR3 DNA: TGTGCCAGCAGCCAAGATCAGGGGAGCACAGATACGCAGTATTTT.

V and J are TRBV10-3 and TRBJ1-2; 7 nucleotides match TRBD1. The V and J ends lost 4 bases and 3 bases, in that order; junction bases with no gene match: 5. CDR3 size: 14 residues. Germline V gene data show CDR1 as ENHRY and CDR2 as SYGVKD. The CDR3 protein is CAISGTQGDYGYTF. As DNA, the CDR3 is TGTGCCATCAGTGGTACGCAGGGGGACTATGGCTACACCTTC.

The chain combines TRBV6-5 with TRBJ2-7; TRBD1 agrees at 8 bases. This CDR3 region has 15 residues. V shed 7 bases, J shed 7 bases, and the junction held 15 bases outside the gene matches. Germline CDR1 MNHEY, CDR2 SVGAGI. The CDR3 nucleotides read TGTGCCAGCAACATCGGGCAGGGGGCGCCGAGGGAGCAGTACTTC. This translates into CASNIGQGAPREQYF.

The genes are TRBV27 and TRBJ1-2; 8 positions agree with TRBD1. The CDR3 contains 14 residues. The J segment lost 6 bases and the V segment lost 4 bases, leaving 7 bases of the junction unmatched. Germline CDR1 is MNHEY and CDR2 is SMNVEV (reference sequence). This CDR3 is CASSWETGEDGYTF. For the CDR3, the DNA is TGTGCCAGCAGTTGGGAGACAGGGGAGGATGGCTACACCTTC.

The rearrangement links TRBV5-6 to TRBJ2-5; TRBD2 might be the D (6 bases). Germline CDR1 SGHDT, CDR2 YYEEEE. This CDR3 is built from 16 residues. The ends were cut back, 3 bases at V and 3 bases at J, with 18 bases in the middle. CDR3: CASSWRRGLNEETQYF. CDR3 DNA: TGTGCCAGCAGCTGGCGGCGAGGACTAAACGAAGAGACCCAGTACTTC.

V and J are TRBV11-3 and TRBJ2-2, with TRBD1 identical over 9 bases. The CDR3 is made up of 16 amino acids. Trimming took 5 bases from V and 3 from J; bases not matched to a gene: 7. Germline V gene sequence: CDR1 SGHNT, CDR2 YENEEA. CDR3 loop: CASSPKTGGDTGELFF. The CDR3 coding sequence is TGTGCCAGCAGCCCCAAGACAGGGGGGGACACCGGGGAGCTGTTTTTT.

The rearrangement links TRBV6-5 to TRBJ2-3, with D perhaps matching TRBD1 (5 bases). CDR1 and CDR2 from the germline V gene are MNHEY and SVGAGI. This CDR3 is 12 amino acids long. V dropped 7 bases and J dropped 6 bases, with 11 bases sitting between them. The CDR3 sequence: CASISRVDTQYF. Written as DNA, the CDR3 is TGTGCCAGCATTAGCAGGGTGGATACGCAGTATTTT.

The gene calls are TRBV7-3 and TRBJ2-3, with D unclear. This CDR3 is 13 amino acids long. Germline V gives CDR1 SGHTA, CDR2 FQGTGA. The ends were cut back, 7 bases at V and 6 bases at J, with 14 bases in the middle. CDR3 nucleotide sequence: TGTGCCAGCACCCCCGGGTCCCCGGATACGCAGTATTTT. This gives the protein CASTPGSPDTQYF.

DNA of the CDR3: TGCGCCAGCAGTGATCGGGGCAAAAACATTCAGTACTTC. Translating it yields CASSDRGKNIQYF. The rearrangement links TRBV10-1 to TRBJ2-4, with D possibly being TRBD2 (5 bases). The V gene lost 3 bases and the J gene lost 3 bases, with 6 bases spanning the gap. Germline CDR1 is WNHNN and CDR2 is SYGVQD (reference sequence). This CDR3 comprises 13 residues.

The rearrangement uses TRBV5-6 and TRBJ2-1, with 13 bases identical to TRBD2. Germline V gene data show CDR1 as SGHDT and CDR2 as YYEEEE. The V gene end was trimmed by 0 bases and the J gene end by 2 bases; junction bases not matched to a gene: 5. There are 18 residues in the CDR3. The CDR3 is CASSLGVGLAGTYNEQFF. The CDR3 nucleotides read TGTGCCAGCAGCTTGGGGGTGGGACTAGCGGGGACCTACAATGAGCAGTTCTTC.

The rearrangement uses TRBV15 and TRBJ2-2; D perhaps matches TRBD1 (6 bases). CDR1 and CDR2 from the germline V gene are LNHNV and YYDKDF (reference sequence). The ends were cut back, 5 bases at V and 4 bases at J, with 14 bases in the middle. The CDR3 contains 15 residues. The CDR3 DNA is TGTGCCACCAGCGAGACAGGCGCCTTCACCGGGGAGCTGTTTTTT. It translates to CATSETGAFTGELFF.

The chain combines TRBV7-8 with TRBJ2-1, with D possibly being TRBD2 (5 bases). Trimming removed 7 bases at V and 1 base at J, with 17 bases between. CDR3 length: 16 residues. Looked up from germline, CDR1 is SGHVS and CDR2 is FQNEAQ. The CDR3 reads CASNPLEGESYNEQFF. DNA of the CDR3: TGTGCCAGCAACCCATTAGAGGGAGAATCCTACAATGAGCAGTTCTTC.

CDR3 in DNA: TGTGCCTGGAGCCCGGCGGGCGCGTATGAAAAACTGTTTTTT. Protein: CAWSPAGAYEKLFF. The rearrangement joins TRBV30 to TRBJ1-4; D is unclear. Trimming stripped 3 bases from V and 6 bases from J, with 14 bases between. The length of the CDR3 is 14 residues. The germline CDR1 and CDR2 sequences are GTSNPN and SVGIG (reference sequence).

The chain combines TRBV27 with TRBJ1-2; 7 positions agree with TRBD1. Per germline, CDR1 MNHEY and CDR2 SMNVEV (reference sequence). The CDR3 extends over 13 amino acids. J was trimmed by 7 bases and V by 5 bases; bases with no gene match: 7. Written as DNA, the CDR3 is TGTGCCAGCAGTCTACAGGGGCTGGGTGGCTACACCTTC. Its protein product is CASSLQGLGGYTF.

This chain uses TRBV5-5 with TRBJ1-1; perhaps TRBD1 as D (6 bases). V lost 2 bases, J lost 0 bases, and 14 bases lay in between. The CDR3 sequence is 16 residues long. The germline gives CDR1 SGHKS, CDR2 YYEKEE (reference sequence). CDR3 nucleotides: TGTGCCAGCAGCTTATGGGGGCCGGGGATGAACACTGAAGCTTTCTTT. It is translated as CASSLWGPGMNTEAFF. Together with reference TRBV5-5 and TRBJ1-1, the CDR3 gives the full variable domain: DAGVTQSPTHLIKTRGQQVTLRCSPISGHKSVSWYQQVLGQGPQFIFQYYEKEERGRGNFPDRFSARQFPNYSSELNVNALLLGDSALYLCASSLWGPGMNTEAFFGQGTRLTVV.

The genes are TRBV19 and TRBJ1-1; TRBD1 aligns across 9 bases. From germline, CDR1 is LNHDA and CDR2 SQIVND (reference sequence). V trimming: 7 bases; J trimming: 4 bases; junction bases outside the gene matches: 7. The CDR3 has 14 amino acids. This CDR3 reads CASTLQGASTEAFF. For the CDR3, the DNA is TGTGCCAGTACCCTACAGGGGGCGAGCACTGAAGCTTTCTTT.

V is TRBV28 and J is TRBJ2-7; a possible D gene is TRBD2 (6 bases). V was shortened by 5 bases and J by 11 bases, with 16 bases between the two germline ends. This CDR3 region has 12 residues. CDR1 and CDR2 from the germline V gene are MDHEN and SYDVKM. This chain's CDR3 is CASSTDYSHEYF. The CDR3 region has the DNA TGTGCCAGCAGTACGGACTACTCGCACGAGTACTTC.

The chain carries TRBV19 and TRBJ2-6; D is unclear. CDR1 and CDR2 from the germline V gene are LNHDA and SQIVND (reference sequence). V was cut by 5 bases and J by 1 base, with 3 bases left in between. CDR3 size: 13 residues. In DNA, the CDR3 is TGTGCCAGTAGTGCGTCTGGGGCCAACGTCCTGACTTTC. Its translation is CASSASGANVLTF.

CDR3 sequence: CASSETGGVYYGYTF. DNA of the CDR3: TGTGCCAGCAGTGAAACCGGGGGGGTTTACTATGGCTACACCTTC. The J gene is TRBJ1-2, the V gene TRBV6-1; perhaps TRBD1 as D (5 bases). Trimming stripped 2 bases from V and 3 bases from J, with 13 bases between. The CDR3 length is 15 residues. Per germline, CDR1 MNHNS and CDR2 SASEGT.

V gene TRBV27 combines with J gene TRBJ1-1; TRBD1 agrees at 9 bases. The CDR3 totals 15 residues. V trimming: 5 bases; J trimming: 3 bases; junction bases outside the gene matches: 7. CDR1 and CDR2 (germline): MNHEY, SMNVEV (reference sequence). The CDR3 loop is CASSVKQGAYTEAFF. The DNA for the CDR3 is TGTGCCAGCAGTGTCAAACAGGGGGCCTACACTGAAGCTTTCTTT.

The chain carries TRBV28 and TRBJ1-5; D might be TRBD1 (5 bases). Trimming took off 6 bases at V and 6 bases at J, with 21 bases between the two ends. Germline-derived CDR1 and CDR2 are MDHEN and SYDVKM. The CDR3 contains 16 residues. The CDR3 nucleotides are TGTGCCAGCAGCTCCCCAAGGGCAGGGTGGGTTCAGCCCCAGCATTTT. It specifies CASSSPRAGWVQPQHF.

This rearrangement joins TRBV7-9 to TRBJ1-4; a weak D match, TRBD1 (5 bases). The V end lost 2 bases, the J end lost 2 bases, and 9 bases lay between the germline ends. Germline values: CDR1 SEHNR, CDR2 FQNEAQ (reference sequence). The length of the CDR3 is 15 residues. This chain's CDR3 is CASSLSGATNEKLFF. The CDR3 coding sequence is TGTGCCAGCAGCTTAAGCGGGGCCACTAATGAAAAACTGTTTTTT.